These 19 T cell receptor beta chains share one sample of origin, sequenced in a study of Ad26.COV2.S vaccination and SARS-CoV-2 variants. Measured with immunoSEQ multiplex PCR; TCRdb has only the in-frame clones, and not every one. The sample lists 350,000 to 400,000 clones; roughly nine tenths were seen once. Treatment given: some 20 received Ad26.COV2.S at low or high dose, single or two shots; about 5 received placebo; per-sample allocation not given. The investigators took samples on day 63 after the first vaccine or placebo injection. This sample comprised peripheral blood, obtained in a trial of Ad26.COV2.S vaccine versus placebo. Receptors were obtained from a person aged 18-60 years who received the Ad26.COV2.S COVID-19 vaccine or a placebo.

The genes are TRBV7-9 and TRBJ2-5; the D is unclear. This CDR3 region has 12 residues. Germline loops: CDR1 SEHNR, CDR2 FQNEAQ (reference sequence). The V and J ends lost 0 bases and 5 bases respectively, with 4 bases between them. In DNA form, the CDR3 reads TGTGCCAGCAGCTTAGCCCCCGAGACCCAGTACTTC. Protein sequence: CASSLAPETQYF.

The chain couples TRBV30 to TRBJ1-1; a weak D match, TRBD1 (5 bases). The CDR3 has 15 amino acids. V shed 1 base and J shed 1 base, with 13 bases lying between them. CDR1 and CDR2 (germline): GTSNPN, SVGIG (reference sequence). Here the CDR3 DNA reads TGTGCCTGGAGTGCGGCCGGGACCTGGAACACTGAAGCTTTCTTT. Residues: CAWSAAGTWNTEAFF. The whole variable domain, remainder taken from reference TRBV30 and TRBJ1-1, is SQTIHQWPATLVQPVGSPLSLECTVEGTSNPNLYWYRQAAGRGLQLLFYSVGIGQISSEVPQNLSASRPQDRQFILSSKKLLLSDSGFYLCAWSAAGTWNTEAFFGQGTRLTVV.

The genes are TRBV6-5 and TRBJ2-2; D is undetermined. V shed 3 bases and J shed 0 bases, with 11 bases lying between them. The CDR3 has 16 amino acids. The germline gives CDR1 MNHEY, CDR2 SVGAGI. CDR3 in DNA: TGTGCCAGCAGTTATAGTTCGGAGACGAACACCGGGGAGCTGTTTTTT. This sequence encodes CASSYSSETNTGELFF.

This clone appeared once. V is TRBV23-1 and J is TRBJ1-2, with unresolved D. TRBV23-1 is an ORF; its function is uncertain. The CDR3 runs 15 residues. Deletions cut 6 bases from V and 3 bases from J, with 17 bases between. CDR3: CASSREGSGYYGYTF. In DNA form, the CDR3 reads TGCGCCAGCAGCCGAGAAGGTAGCGGGTACTATGGCTACACCTTC.

The rearrangement joins TRBV20-1 to TRBJ2-5, with D unresolved. CDR1 is DFQATT and CDR2 is SNEGSKA in the germline V gene (reference sequence). This CDR3 region has 14 residues. The V end was cut by 3 bases, the J end by 4 bases, with 15 bases between. CDR3 sequence reads: CSASPYLMVETQYF. The CDR3 region has the DNA TGCAGTGCTAGTCCTTACCTGATGGTAGAGACCCAGTACTTC.

The chain is built from TRBV11-2 and TRBJ1-6, with D maybe TRBD1 (6 bases). The CDR3 has 17 amino acids. V was shortened by 4 bases and J by 4 bases, with 17 bases between the two germline ends. Germline-derived CDR1 and CDR2 are SGHAT and FQNNGV. The CDR3 protein is CASSSFQQGFYNSPLHF. In DNA, the CDR3 is TGTGCCAGCAGCTCGTTCCAACAGGGCTTTTATAATTCACCCCTCCACTTT.

This clone was seen once. V gene TRBV15 combines with J gene TRBJ1-4; D is possibly TRBD1 (5 bases). V was clipped by 2 bases and J by 3 bases, with 16 bases between them. Per the germline V gene, CDR1 is LNHNV and CDR2 is YYDKDF (reference sequence). CDR3 length equals 17 residues. CDR3 bases: TGTGCCACCAGCAGACCGACTCAGGGTGCATCTAATGAAAAACTGTTTTTT. Translation gives CATSRPTQGASNEKLFF.

The chain employs TRBV5-1 and TRBJ2-7; 7 bases line up with TRBD1. Germline V gives CDR1 SGHRS, CDR2 YFSETQ. The CDR3 contains 16 residues. The J segment lost 2 bases and the V segment lost 4 bases, leaving 12 bases of the junction unmatched. The CDR3 bases are TGCGCCAGCAGCAGGGCGACAGGGTTAGAGACCTACGAGCAGTACTTC. Its translation: CASSRATGLETYEQYF.

V is TRBV25-1 and J is TRBJ2-7, with D maybe TRBD1 (6 bases). The V gene's germline CDR1 is MGHDK and CDR2 SYGVNS. Trimming left V 4 bases short and J 0 bases short, with 10 bases between. CDR3 length equals 14 residues. DNA for the CDR3: TGTGCCAGCAGTGTTGGGGGCGCCTCCTACGAGCAGTACTTC. Its protein is CASSVGGASYEQYF.

This chain connects TRBV4-1 to TRBJ1-5; D call uncertain. Trimming cost V 0 bases and J 5 bases, with 8 bases left between them. The CDR3 contains 14 residues. Germline CDR1 is MGHRA and CDR2 is YSYEKL. The CDR3 is CASSQDDTDQPQHF. In DNA form, the CDR3 reads TGCGCCAGCAGCCAAGACGATACCGATCAGCCCCAGCATTTT.

V and J are TRBV11-2 and TRBJ1-2; D gene ambiguous. Per germline, CDR1 SGHAT and CDR2 FQNNGV. V was clipped by 1 base and J by 6 bases, with 12 bases between them. The CDR3 totals 14 residues. CDR3 nucleotides: TGTGCCAGCAGCTTAGTCGCGGACCCCCATGGCTACACCTTC. Its translation: CASSLVADPHGYTF.

The J gene is TRBJ1-4, the V gene TRBV18; D is unclear. The CDR3 consists of 13 residues. The V gene's germline CDR1 is KGHSH and CDR2 LQKENI. Trimming left V 0 bases short and J 3 bases short, with 2 bases between. The CDR3 sequence: CASSPPANEKLFF. The CDR3, as DNA: TGTGCCAGCTCACCACCGGCTAATGAAAAACTGTTTTTT.

This CDR3 reads CASTLGGARANSPLHF. In DNA form, the CDR3 reads TGCGCCAGCACCCTTGGGGGGGCGCGGGCTAATTCACCCCTCCACTTT. The chain links TRBV10-2 to TRBJ1-6; tentative D call: TRBD1 (6 bases). CDR1 and CDR2 from the germline V gene are WSHSY and SAAADI. The length of the CDR3 is 16 residues. V shed 7 bases and J shed 6 bases, with 19 bases lying between them.

The chain combines TRBV5-4 with TRBJ2-5, with 12 positions matching TRBD2. Germline V CDR1 and CDR2: SGHNT, YYREEE (reference sequence). CDR3 length: 15 residues. Germline trimming cut 7 bases from V and 1 base from J; bases unmatched to any gene: 5. The CDR3 loop is CASQILAGGQETQYF. CDR3 DNA sequence: TGTGCCAGCCAAATACTAGCGGGGGGCCAAGAGACCCAGTACTTC.

In its sample, this clone was seen once. V usage is TRBV7-2 and J usage is TRBJ2-2, with D unresolved. The CDR3 consists of 12 residues. Germline CDR1 reads SGHTA; CDR2 reads FQGNSA. V was clipped by 1 base and J by 7 bases, with 4 bases between them. CDR3 residues: CASSLVIGELFF. Here the CDR3 DNA reads TGTGCCAGCAGCTTAGTCATCGGGGAGCTGTTTTTT.

The J gene is TRBJ2-7, the V gene TRBV12-5, with TRBD1 matching over 7 bases. The CDR3 is 14 residues long. Unmatched junction bases numbered 6, after V lost 4 bases and J lost 3 bases. From germline, CDR1 is LGHNT and CDR2 FRNRAP. DNA of the CDR3: TGTGCTAGTGGTTCGAGGGGGACAGACTACGAGCAGTACTTC. The encoded protein is CASGSRGTDYEQYF. The full variable domain, with the rest looked up from reference TRBV12-5 and TRBJ2-7, is DARVTQTPRHKVTEMGQEVTMRCQPILGHNTVFWYRQTMMQGLELLAYFRNRAPLDDSGMPKDRFSAEMPDATLATLKIQPSEPRDSAVYFCASGSRGTDYEQYFGPGTRLTVT.

The rearrangement links TRBV29-1 to TRBJ1-2; D not resolved. Germline V gene data show CDR1 as SQVTM and CDR2 as ANQGSEA. V lost 0 bases to trimming and J lost 8 bases, with 13 bases between them. The CDR3 is 13 amino acids. The CDR3 reads CSVEDPLRSGYTF. The CDR3 DNA is TGCAGCGTTGAAGATCCGTTACGATCGGGCTACACCTTC.

J is TRBJ2-7 and V is TRBV5-1, with 7 bases aligning to TRBD1. Unmatched junction bases numbered 2, after V lost 0 bases and J lost 2 bases. This CDR3 comprises 14 residues. Germline V lookup: CDR1 SGHRS, CDR2 YFSETQ. The CDR3 DNA follows: TGCGCCAGCAGCTTGGAAGGGGGCGCCTACGAGCAGTACTTC. It is translated as CASSLEGGAYEQYF.

V and J are TRBV29-1 and TRBJ1-1; D possibly corresponds to TRBD1 (5 bases). Germline-derived CDR1 and CDR2 are SQVTM and ANQGSEA. V lost 2 bases, J lost 1 base, and 11 bases lay in between. CDR3 length: 14 amino acids. Here the CDR3 DNA reads TGCAGCGTTGAAAGGGACCCAACGAACACTGAAGCTTTCTTT. It translates to CSVERDPTNTEAFF.